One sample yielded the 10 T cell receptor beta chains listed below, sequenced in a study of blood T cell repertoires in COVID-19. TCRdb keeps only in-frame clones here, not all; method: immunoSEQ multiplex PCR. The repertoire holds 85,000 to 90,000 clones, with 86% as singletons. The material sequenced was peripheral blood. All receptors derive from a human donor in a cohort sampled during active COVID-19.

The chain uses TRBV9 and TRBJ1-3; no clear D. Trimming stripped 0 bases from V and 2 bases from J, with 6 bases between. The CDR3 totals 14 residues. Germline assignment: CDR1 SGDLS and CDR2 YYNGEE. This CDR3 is CASSVEGAGNTIYF. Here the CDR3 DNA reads TGTGCCAGCAGCGTAGAAGGAGCTGGAAACACCATATATTTT.

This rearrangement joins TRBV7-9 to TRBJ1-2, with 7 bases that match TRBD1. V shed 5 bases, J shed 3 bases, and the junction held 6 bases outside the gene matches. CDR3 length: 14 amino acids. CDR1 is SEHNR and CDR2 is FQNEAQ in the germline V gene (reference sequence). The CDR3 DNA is TGTGCCAGCAGCCCCGACAGGGTCTACTATGGCTACACCTTC. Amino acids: CASSPDRVYYGYTF.

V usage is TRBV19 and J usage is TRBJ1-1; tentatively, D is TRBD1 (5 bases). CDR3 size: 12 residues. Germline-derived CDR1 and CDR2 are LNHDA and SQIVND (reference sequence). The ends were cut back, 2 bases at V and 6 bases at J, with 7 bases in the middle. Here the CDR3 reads CASSITTAEAFF. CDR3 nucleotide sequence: TGTGCCAGTAGTATAACGACAGCTGAAGCTTTCTTT.

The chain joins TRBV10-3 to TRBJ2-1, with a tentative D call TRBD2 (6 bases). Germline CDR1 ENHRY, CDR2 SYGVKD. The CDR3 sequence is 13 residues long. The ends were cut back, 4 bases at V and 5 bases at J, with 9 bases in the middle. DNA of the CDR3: TGTGCCATCAGTGCCCAGCGGGACAATGAGCAGTTCTTC. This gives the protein CAISAQRDNEQFF.

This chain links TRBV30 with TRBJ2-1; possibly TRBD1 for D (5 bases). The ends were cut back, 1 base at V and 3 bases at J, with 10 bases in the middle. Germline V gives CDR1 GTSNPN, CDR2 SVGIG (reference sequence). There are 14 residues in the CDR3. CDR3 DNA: TGTGCCTGGAGTGGACAGCTGCACTACAATGAGCAGTTCTTC. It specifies CAWSGQLHYNEQFF.

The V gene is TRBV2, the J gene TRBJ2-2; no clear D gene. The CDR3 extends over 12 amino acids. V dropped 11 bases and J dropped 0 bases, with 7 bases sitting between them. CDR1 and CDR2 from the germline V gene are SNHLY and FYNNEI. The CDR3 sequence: CAGATNTGELFF. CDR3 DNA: TGTGCCGGAGCGACGAACACCGGGGAGCTGTTTTTT.

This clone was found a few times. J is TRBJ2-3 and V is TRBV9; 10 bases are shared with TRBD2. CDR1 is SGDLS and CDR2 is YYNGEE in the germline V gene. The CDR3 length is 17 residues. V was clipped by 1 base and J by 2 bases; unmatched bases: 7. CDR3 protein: CASSVLAGAPSTDTQYF. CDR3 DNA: TGTGCCAGCAGCGTACTAGCGGGGGCCCCATCCACAGATACGCAGTATTTT.

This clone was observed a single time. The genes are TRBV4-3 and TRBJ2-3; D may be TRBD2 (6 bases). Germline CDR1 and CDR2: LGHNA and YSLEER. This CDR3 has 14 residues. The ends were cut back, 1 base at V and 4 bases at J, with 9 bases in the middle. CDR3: CASSQGTGADTQYF. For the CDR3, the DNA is TGCGCCAGCAGCCAAGGGACGGGAGCAGATACGCAGTATTTT.

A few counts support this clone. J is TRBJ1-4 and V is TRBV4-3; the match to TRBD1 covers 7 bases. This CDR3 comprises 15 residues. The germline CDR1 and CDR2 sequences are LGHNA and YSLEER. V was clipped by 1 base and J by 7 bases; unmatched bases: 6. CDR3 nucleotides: TGCGCCAGCAGCCAAGTTTACAGGGGCGGTGAAAAACTGTTTTTT. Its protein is CASSQVYRGGEKLFF.

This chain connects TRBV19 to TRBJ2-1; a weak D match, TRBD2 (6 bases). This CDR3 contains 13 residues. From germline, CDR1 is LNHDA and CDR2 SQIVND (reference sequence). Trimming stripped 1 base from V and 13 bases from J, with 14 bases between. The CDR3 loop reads CASSIGTRGSQFF. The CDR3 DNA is TGTGCCAGTAGTATAGGGACCCGGGGGTCCCAGTTCTTC.